The clone carrying this T cell receptor beta chain was counted many times. The J segment lost 3 bases and the V segment lost 1 base, leaving 3 bases of the junction unmatched. The germline V gene has CDR1 SGHRS and CDR2 YFSETQ. CDR3 length equals 15 residues. This library used about 400 ng RNA and molecular barcoded adaptors spanning alpha/delta and beta/gamma chains. TCRdb analysed the reads with MiXCR anew, one entry per CDR3 protein. The sample includes roughly 60,000 distinct CDR3 sequences, 20% to 25% of them seen just once. The data belong to a study of read filtering for tumor transcriptome and immune sequencing.

Sample: a population of CD138-negative cells sorted from bone marrow. This clonotype was sampled from a donor at least 40 years old with multiple myeloma. The chain combines TRBV5-1 with TRBJ2-2; 7 bases align to TRBD2. The CDR3 DNA reads as TGCGCCAGCAGCTTGCTAGGACTAGACACCGGGGAGCTGTTTTTT. This translates into CASSLLGLDTGELFF.